This entry lists 2 T cell receptor beta chains sequenced from one sample in a study of blood T cells in healthy people across ages. The authors ran a second PCR of about 6 to 11 cycles using a sample-barcoded 5' primer and a J-beta primer mix. TCRdb re-analysed the 5' RACE reads in MiXCR, keeping a single row per CDR3 protein. The repertoire holds about 620,000 distinct CDR3 sequences, with approximately 52% as singletons. The sample consisted of blood. These TCRs come from an elderly woman in good health.

Only one count was recorded for this clonotype. The V call is TRBV5-1, the J call TRBJ2-7; 9 bases line up with TRBD1. CDR1 SGHRS and CDR2 YFSETQ come from the germline V gene. The CDR3 loop spans 15 amino acids. V trimming: 0 bases; J trimming: 4 bases; junction bases outside the gene matches: 5. In DNA form, the CDR3 reads TGCGCCAGCAGCTTGGCCCCCGGGACAGGGTACGAGCAGTACTTC. It translates to CASSLAPGTGYEQYF.

A few counts support this clonotype. This chain joins TRBV20-1 and TRBJ2-3; D perhaps matches TRBD2 (6 bases). The CDR3 spans 15 residues. The germline CDR1 and CDR2 sequences are DFQATT and SNEGSKA (reference sequence). V lost 6 bases to trimming and J lost 1 base, with 17 bases between them. CDR3 DNA sequence: TGCAGTGCCGAAAACCCTAGCGAGCGCACAGATACGCAGTATTTT. Amino acid sequence: CSAENPSERTDTQYF.